This TCR beta chain was retrieved from a study of technical replicates of blood from four donors. The CDR3 is 12 residues long. Trimming took 2 bases from V and 6 from J, leaving 9 bases between them. Germline CDR1 and CDR2: SGHRS and YFSETQ. TCRdb keeps only in-frame clones here, not all; method: immunoSEQ multiplex PCR. The data show approximately 79,000 clones, around 97% seen once. The sequenced sample was T cells isolated from PBMCs. The TCR originated in a human donor in good health. The gene calls are TRBV5-1 and TRBJ2-7, with D unclear. Here the CDR3 DNA reads TGCGCCAGCAGCTTACAGCCGTCCGAGCAGTACTTC. Amino acid sequence: CASSLQPSEQYF. Full variable domain (missing parts from reference TRBV5-1 and TRBJ2-7): KAGVTQTPRYLIKTRGQQVTLSCSPISGHRSVSWYQQTPGQGLQFLFEYFSETQRNKGNFPGRFSGRQFSNSRSEMNVSTLELGDSALYLCASSLQPSEQYFGPGTRLTVT.